Sequencing of this T cell receptor (beta chain) was carried out in a study of blood T cell repertoires in COVID-19 (dated by TCRdb to 2018 to 2020). At the level of the whole study: Samples covering the acute and convalescent phases of COVID-19 were provided by collaborators in the United States, Italy and Spain. The material from the prospective study consisted of cDNA or gDNA derived from T cells, B-cell-depleted T cells, or PBMCs. The dataset comprised deeply sampled blood TCRbeta repertoires from subjects exposed to, actively infected with, or recovered from COVID-19. A freely available public database, intended as a resource for researchers studying the immune response to SARS-CoV-2, is where the repertoires were released. Samples came from the ongoing ImmuneRACE study (first 160 participants) plus 1,254 subjects from 6 global collaborators. A de-identified subject ID, COVID-19 status, age in years and sex were almost always included in the sample metadata. Where HLA class I and class II types were available, the types were taken from metadata supplied by the sample provider, not from assay-based typing.

With regard to this clone: No antigen is known for it. No base qualities exist here, and no much larger clone lies one base off it.

The immunoSEQ Assay, a bias-controlled multiplex PCR, was used to amplify TCRbeta CDR3 regions from genomic DNA. The source study handled its data this way. The number of nucleated cells in each sample was estimated by amplification of reference gene primers within the assay. To quantify the absolute abundance of each unique TCRbeta CDR3 rearrangement, sequence reads were collapsed and filtered. Productive Simpson clonality was computed per sample as the square root of Simpson's diversity index over productive rearrangements. TCRdb mirrors the immuneACCESS table, restricted to in-frame sequences. Some clones are absent from its copies; in checked studies, under half trace to an unresolved V gene, and the reason for the others is unknown. The V and J calls and the clone size are those of that table, but D and trimming were determined from the DNA. In all, the sample holds about 160,000 clones, and over 75% of those were seen once. The ten largest make up over 10% of the sample.

At the junction V is shortened by 4 bases and J by 8 bases; bases outside the gene matches: 4. Taken from the germline V gene, the CDR1 and CDR2 loops are LGHNA and YNFKEQ. The CDR3 has 12 amino acids, counting the end cysteine and phenylalanine. Only CDR3 DNA remains: 36 bases, in frame from the first base. One collaborating source in Seattle enrolled patients while the patients were actively infected and followed the patients over time throughout the course of disease. Collaborating institutions collected whole blood in K2EDTA tubes following their own protocols. For TCRbeta analysis, collaborators shipped samples as frozen whole blood, isolated PBMCs, or DNA extracted from either of those sample types. Study-wide conclusions, independent of this receptor: The quantity of clinical and demographic metadata differed by source and by participant and was supplied without curation.

This clonotype originated in a man between 18 and 29 years old with COVID-19, enrolled during active disease. Sequenced input: peripheral blood. This chain joins TRBV4-2 to TRBJ1-1, and 7 bases in between align with TRBD1. The CDR3 sequence is CASSPMTGEAFF. The DNA reads TGTGCCAGCAGCCCGATGACAGGGGAAGCTTTCTTT.